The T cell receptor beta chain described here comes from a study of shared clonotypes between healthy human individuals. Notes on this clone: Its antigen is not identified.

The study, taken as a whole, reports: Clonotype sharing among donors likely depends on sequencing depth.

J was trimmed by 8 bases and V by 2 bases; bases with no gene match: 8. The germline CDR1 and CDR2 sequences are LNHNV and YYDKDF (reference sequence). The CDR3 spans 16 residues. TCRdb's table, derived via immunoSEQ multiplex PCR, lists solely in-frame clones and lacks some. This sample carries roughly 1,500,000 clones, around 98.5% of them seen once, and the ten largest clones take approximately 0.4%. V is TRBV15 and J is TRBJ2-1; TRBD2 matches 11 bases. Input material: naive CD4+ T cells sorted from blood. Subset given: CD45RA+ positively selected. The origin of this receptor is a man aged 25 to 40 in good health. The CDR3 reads CATSRLTSGSRDEQFF. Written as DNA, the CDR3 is TGTGCCACCAGCAGACTTACTAGCGGGAGCAGGGATGAGCAGTTCTTC.